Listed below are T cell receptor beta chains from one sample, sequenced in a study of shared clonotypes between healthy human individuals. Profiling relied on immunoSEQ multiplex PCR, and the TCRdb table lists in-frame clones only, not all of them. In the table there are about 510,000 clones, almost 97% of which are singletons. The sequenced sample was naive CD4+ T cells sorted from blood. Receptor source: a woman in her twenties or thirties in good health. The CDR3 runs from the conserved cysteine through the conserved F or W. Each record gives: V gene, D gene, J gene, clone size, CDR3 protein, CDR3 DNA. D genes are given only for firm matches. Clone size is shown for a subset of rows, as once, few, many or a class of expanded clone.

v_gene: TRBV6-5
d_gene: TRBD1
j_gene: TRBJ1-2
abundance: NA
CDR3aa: CASSSGQGTTYGYTF
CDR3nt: TGTGCCAGCAGCAGTGGACAGGGGACAACCTATGGCTACACCTTC

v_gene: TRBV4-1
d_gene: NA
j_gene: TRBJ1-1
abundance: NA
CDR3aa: CASSREVRAQAFF
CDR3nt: TGCGCCAGCAGCCGAGAAGTTCGGGCTCAGGCTTTCTTT

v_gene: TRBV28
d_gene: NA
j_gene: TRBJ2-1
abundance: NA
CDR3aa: CASSGTTKQFF
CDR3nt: TGTGCCAGCAGCGGGACCACCAAGCAGTTCTTC

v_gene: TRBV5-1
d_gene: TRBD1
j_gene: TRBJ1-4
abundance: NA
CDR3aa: CASSPTGGNEKLFF
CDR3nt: TGCGCCAGCAGCCCGACAGGGGGAAATGAAAAACTGTTTTTT

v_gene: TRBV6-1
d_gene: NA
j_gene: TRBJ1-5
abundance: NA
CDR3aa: CASSEGLPPSFF
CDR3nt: TGTGCCAGCAGTGAGGGGCTCCCTCCTTCGTTCTTT

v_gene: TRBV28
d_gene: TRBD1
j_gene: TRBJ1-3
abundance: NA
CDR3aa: CASRAGTAGNTIYF
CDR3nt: TGTGCCAGCAGAGCGGGGACAGCTGGAAACACCATATATTTT

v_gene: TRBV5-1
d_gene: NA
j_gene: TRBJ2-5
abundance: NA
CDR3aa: CASSLGQGGETQYF
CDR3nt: TGCGCCAGCAGCTTGGGACAGGGAGGGGAGACCCAGTACTTC

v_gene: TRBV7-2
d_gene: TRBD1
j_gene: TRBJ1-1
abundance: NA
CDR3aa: CASSLVEGAYTEAFF
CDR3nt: TGTGCCAGCAGCTTAGTAGAGGGGGCGTACACTGAAGCTTTCTTT

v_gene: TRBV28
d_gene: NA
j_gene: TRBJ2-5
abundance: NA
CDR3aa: CASSAPGVAQETQYF
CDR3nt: TGTGCCAGCAGTGCCCCAGGGGTGGCCCAAGAGACCCAGTACTTC

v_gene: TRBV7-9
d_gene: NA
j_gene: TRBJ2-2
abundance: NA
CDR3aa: CASSLERANRFTGELFF
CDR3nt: TGTGCCAGCAGCTTAGAGAGGGCAAATCGGTTTACCGGGGAGCTGTTTTTT

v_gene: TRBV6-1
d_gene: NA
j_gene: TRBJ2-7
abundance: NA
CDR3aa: CASSEAGWEQYF
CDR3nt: TGTGCCAGCAGTGAAGCAGGGTGGGAGCAGTACTTC

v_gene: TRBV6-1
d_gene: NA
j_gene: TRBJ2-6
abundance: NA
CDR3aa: CASNAGPTGANVLTF
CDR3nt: TGTGCCAGCAATGCGGGACCTACTGGGGCCAACGTCCTGACTTTC

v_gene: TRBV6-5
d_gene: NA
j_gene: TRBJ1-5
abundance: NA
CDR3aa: CASKVYQYSNQPQHF
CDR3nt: TGTGCCAGCAAAGTATACCAATATAGCAATCAGCCCCAGCATTTT

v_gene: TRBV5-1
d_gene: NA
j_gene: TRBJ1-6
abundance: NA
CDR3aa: CASSLDEGGVSPLHF
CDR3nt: TGCGCCAGCAGCTTGGACGAGGGAGGGGTATCACCCCTCCACTTT

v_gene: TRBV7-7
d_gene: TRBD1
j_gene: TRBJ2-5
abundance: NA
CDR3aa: CASSADRGRQETQYF
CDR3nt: TGTGCCAGCAGCGCGGACAGGGGGCGCCAAGAGACCCAGTACTTC

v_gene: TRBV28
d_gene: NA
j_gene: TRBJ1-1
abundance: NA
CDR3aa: CASSYGVNTEAFF
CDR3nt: TGTGCCAGCAGTTATGGGGTAAACACTGAAGCTTTCTTT

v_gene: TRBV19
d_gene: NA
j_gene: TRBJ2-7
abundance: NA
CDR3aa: CASSIVPGPAHEQYF
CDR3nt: TGTGCCAGTAGTATAGTTCCGGGGCCGGCTCACGAGCAGTACTTC

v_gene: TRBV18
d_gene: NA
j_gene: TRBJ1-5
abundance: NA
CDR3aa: CASSPGDLRPQHF
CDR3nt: TGTGCCAGCTCACCCGGTGACCTGCGGCCCCAGCATTTT

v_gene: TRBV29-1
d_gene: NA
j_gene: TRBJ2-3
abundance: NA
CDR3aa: CSVSSQGPDTQYF
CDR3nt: TGCAGCGTTTCATCCCAGGGGCCAGATACGCAGTATTTT

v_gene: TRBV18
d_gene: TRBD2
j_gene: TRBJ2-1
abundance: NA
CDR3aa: CASSPPAGGNHNEQFF
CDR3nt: TGTGCCAGCTCACCACCTGCGGGAGGTAATCACAATGAGCAGTTCTTC

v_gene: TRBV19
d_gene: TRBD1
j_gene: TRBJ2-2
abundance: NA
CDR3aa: CASSSPAPGTGGALYNTGELFF
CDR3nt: TGTGCCAGTAGTTCCCCCGCCCCTGGGACAGGGGGAGCCCTTTACAACACCGGGGAGCTGTTTTTT

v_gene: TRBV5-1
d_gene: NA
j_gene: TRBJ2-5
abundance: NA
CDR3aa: CASSPGATGLETQYF
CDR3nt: TGCGCCAGCAGCCCTGGGGCCACAGGGCTAGAGACCCAGTACTTC

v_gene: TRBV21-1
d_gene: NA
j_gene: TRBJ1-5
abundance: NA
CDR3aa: CASSTYDQPQHF
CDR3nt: TGTGCCAGCAGCACTTACGATCAGCCCCAGCATTTT

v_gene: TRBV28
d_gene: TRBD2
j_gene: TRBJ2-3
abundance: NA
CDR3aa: CASSSGLAGGRLTDTQYF
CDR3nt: TGTGCCAGCAGTTCGGGACTAGCGGGAGGCCGTCTCACAGATACGCAGTATTTT

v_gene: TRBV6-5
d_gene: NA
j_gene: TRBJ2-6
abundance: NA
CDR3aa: CASSYSGQGGANVLTF
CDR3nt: TGTGCCAGCAGTTACTCAGGTCAGGGGGGGGCCAACGTCCTGACTTTC

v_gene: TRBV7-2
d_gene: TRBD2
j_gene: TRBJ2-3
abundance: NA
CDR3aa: CASGLAGTSSTDTQYF
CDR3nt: TGTGCCAGCGGGCTAGCGGGAACTTCTAGCACAGATACGCAGTATTTT

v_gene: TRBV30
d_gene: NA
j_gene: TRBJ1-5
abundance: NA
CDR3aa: CAWSVHSYSNQPQHF
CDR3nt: TGTGCCTGGAGTGTACATAGTTATAGCAATCAGCCCCAGCATTTT

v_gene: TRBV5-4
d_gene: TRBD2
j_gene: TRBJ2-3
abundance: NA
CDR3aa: CASSLGGLAARTDTQYF
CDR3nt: TGTGCCAGCAGCTTGGGGGGACTAGCGGCACGCACAGATACGCAGTATTTT

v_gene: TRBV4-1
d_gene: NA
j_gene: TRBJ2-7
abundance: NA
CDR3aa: CASSQGSDFAYEQYF
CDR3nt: TGCGCCAGCAGCCAAGGGAGTGACTTCGCCTACGAGCAGTACTTC

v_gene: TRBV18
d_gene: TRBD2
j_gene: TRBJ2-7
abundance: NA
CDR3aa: CASSPGTSGSGEYF
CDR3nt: TGTGCCAGCTCACCCGGGACTAGCGGGTCGGGGGAGTACTTC

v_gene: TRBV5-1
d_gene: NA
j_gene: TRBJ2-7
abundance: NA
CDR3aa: CASSLIGRAYEQYF
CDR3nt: TGTGCCAGCAGCTTGATTGGCAGGGCCTACGAGCAGTACTTC

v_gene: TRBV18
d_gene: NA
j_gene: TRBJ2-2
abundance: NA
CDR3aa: CASSPQLAGDTGELFF
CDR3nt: TGTGCCAGCTCACCACAACTAGCAGGCGACACCGGGGAGCTGTTTTTT

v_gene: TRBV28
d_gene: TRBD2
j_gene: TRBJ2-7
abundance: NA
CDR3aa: CASCPPGLSYEQYF
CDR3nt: TGTGCCAGCTGCCCTCCGGGACTATCCTACGAGCAGTACTTC

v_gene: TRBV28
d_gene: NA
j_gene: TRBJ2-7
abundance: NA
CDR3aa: CASQGRSGAAYEQYF
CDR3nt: TGTGCCAGCCAGGGGCGATCTGGAGCTGCGTACGAGCAGTACTTC

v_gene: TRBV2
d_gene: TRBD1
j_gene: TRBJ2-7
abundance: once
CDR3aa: CASSGVRDRGPYEQYF
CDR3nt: TGTGCCAGCAGTGGCGTGCGGGACAGGGGGCCCTACGAGCAGTACTTC